This T cell receptor (beta chain) was identified in a study of PD-L1 blockade in urothelial cancer. Across the study: Patients commenced intravenous atezolizumab, 1,200 mg every 3 weeks, in the mid-2010s. A median blood sample held 141,255 T cells and tens of thousands of unique TCRs.

As regards this clone: At one boundary the junction diverges from the germline segment, which might be a read error.

Every PCR was spiked with synthetic TCR analog templates. Assay: immunoSEQ multiplex PCR; the TCRdb copy retains only in-frame clones and omits some. The sample lists approximately 100,000 clones, roughly nine tenths occurring once. CDR3 size: 11 residues. Germline V lookup: CDR1 SQVTM, CDR2 ANQGSEA. The receptor's source is a woman aged 80 or over with urothelial cancer. Sequenced material: PBMCs, taken around atezolizumab (anti-PD-L1) treatment. This chain links TRBV29-1 with TRBJ2-3; a possible D gene is TRBD2 (6 bases). CDR3 sequence (DNA): TGCAGCGTTGAAGCACTAGCCCATCAGGATTTT. It codes for CSVEALAHQDF.